This T cell receptor beta chain was retrieved from a study of human thymus T cells (TCRdb year 2020). For the wider study: The study used under ten infant thymus samples plus four related peripheral blood samples to characterize TCR alpha and beta repertoires. Donor ages ranged from roughly 6 to 250 days, and the cohort comprised more than 5 male and a couple of female infants.

Results and caveats for the whole study, not just this receptor: On average, thymus samples yielded 650,000 to 1,000,000 unique TCRB clonotypes, whereas blood samples yielded around 88,000. The related research found that thymic TCR repertoires overlapped highly between unrelated individuals. Both the thymic and the peripheral blood repertoires appeared to show biased V and J gene segment usage.

Thymus tissue was obtained as surgical resects removed during corrective cardiac surgery. Donors were immunologically healthy infants undergoing open corrective cardiac surgery for congenital heart defects in Finland. Thymocytes were freed from the tissue by mechanical means and kept at -70 degrees C as pellets of roughly 8.5-31 million cells. Genomic DNA was extracted from frozen cell pellets with a QIAsymphony instrument. Comments on this clone: It has no known antigen specificity. Base qualities are not provided; no much larger clone lies one nucleotide away.

TCRB and TCRAD loci were amplified from a standardized quantity of quality-controlled genomic DNA using the immunoSEQ multiplex PCR assay. The amplicons spanned the V(D)J region and were long enough to cover the CDR3 and allow V and J genes to be identified. The commercial immunoSEQ service was used to sequence amplicons on an Illumina platform. Under the source paper's analysis protocol: Primer bias and sequencing errors were corrected as previously described, and TCRAD and TCRB were defined on the basis of the IMGT database. The repertoires were analysed using immunoSEQ Analyzer 3.0 and VDJTools for basic statistics, V/J segment usage, diversity estimates, rarefaction and pairwise overlap. Chao1, ChaoE, Efron-Thisted, Shannon and inverse Simpson indices were used to estimate diversity, which was also estimated on datasets down-sampled to the smallest sample. Repertoire overlap was determined by strict matching of CDR3 nucleotide sequence, V gene and J gene, and Jaccard-based multidimensional scaling clustering was applied. This is the immuneACCESS table as TCRdb keeps it, with only in-frame sequences that have V and J called. A part of the clones is gone; compared with another copy, unresolved V genes explain less than half, and the rest is unexplained. From that table come the V and J calls and clone size; the DNA was used to work out D and trimming. The sample table shows about 78,000 clones, and 96% are seen once. The top ten clonotypes cover 0.025% to 0.04% of the sample.

Sequences DFQATT (CDR1) and SNEGSKA (CDR2) are obtained from the germline V gene (reference sequence). Measured from the cysteine to the phenylalanine, the CDR3 is 11 residues long. This entry keeps only the CDR3 DNA: 33 bases, framed from base 1. The V and J ends are trimmed by 4 bases and 3 bases, leaving 7 bases between them. The TCR was taken from a boy under three years old with a congenital heart defect but otherwise immunologically healthy. Sequenced material: thymus tissue. The chain is encoded by TRBV20-1 joined to TRBJ2-7; confidence is insufficient to name the D gene. CDR3 sequence: CSATWCYEQYF. The bases are TGCAGTGCTACGTGGTGCTACGAGCAGTACTTC.